The 28 T cell receptor beta chains listed next were all sequenced from one sample in a study of T cells in Graves' hyperthyroidism and ophthalmopathy. Amplification targeted TCR beta CDR3 regions from RNA transcripts. The primer set for the first-round RT-PCR of the TCR CDR3 was HTBI. TCRdb called the multiplex PCR reads again in MiXCR, with one record for every CDR3 protein. The table shows approximately 360,000 distinct CDR3 sequences, with around 25% occurring only once. The sample consisted of blood. The receptors come from a man aged 45 to 65 with Graves' hyperthyroidism.

This clonotype was detected only a few times. This sequence joins TRBV6-1 and TRBJ1-1; a possible D gene is TRBD1 (6 bases). The length of the CDR3 is 14 residues. Germline V gene lookup returns CDR1 MNHNS and CDR2 SASEGT. V lost 5 bases and J lost 2, with 12 bases in between. In nucleotides, the CDR3 is TGTGCCAGCAGTCGGGGGGGCGATAACACTGAAGCTTTCTTT. Translated: CASSRGGDNTEAFF.

This clonotype has a count of ten or more. This chain uses TRBV27 with TRBJ2-3; D remains ambiguous. The V end was cut by 4 bases, the J end by 8 bases, with 16 bases between. Germline CDR1 and CDR2: MNHEY and SMNVEV (reference sequence). CDR3 length: 14 residues. The CDR3 DNA reads TGTGCCAGCAGTTCCACCACACTACAACGTACGCAGTATTTT. Translation gives CASSSTTLQRTQYF.

The chain couples TRBV7-6 to TRBJ2-7; 14 bases match TRBD2. Germline lookup yields CDR1 SGHVS and CDR2 FNYEAQ. The CDR3 is 14 amino acids. Trimming took 4 bases from V and 9 from J; bases not matched to a gene: 5. The CDR3 region is CASSSGTSGRVQYF. CDR3 DNA sequence: TGTGCCAGCAGCTCGGGGACTAGCGGGAGAGTGCAGTACTTC.

This clonotype was detected only a few times. V and J are TRBV27 and TRBJ2-7, with D possibly being TRBD2 (5 bases). The germline CDR1 and CDR2 sequences are MNHEY and SMNVEV (reference sequence). This CDR3 is 16 amino acids long. Trimming took off 4 bases at V and 2 bases at J, with 18 bases between the two ends. The CDR3 sequence is CASSSKLWQRAYEQYF. DNA for the CDR3: TGTGCCAGCAGTTCCAAACTGTGGCAGAGGGCCTACGAGCAGTACTTC.

The chain is built from TRBV4-1 and TRBJ2-2; the D gene is possibly TRBD2 (6 bases). V was shortened by 6 bases and J by 1 base, with 9 bases between the two germline ends. The germline V gene has CDR1 MGHRA and CDR2 YSYEKL. The CDR3 has 14 residues. CDR3 in DNA: TGCGCCAGCAGTCGTAGCGGGAACACCGGGGAGCTGTTTTTT. The encoded protein is CASSRSGNTGELFF.

The chain combines TRBV7-9 with TRBJ1-3, with TRBD1 as a possible D gene (5 bases). Trimming shortened V by 3 bases and J by 4 bases, and 10 bases separated the two germline ends. The V gene's germline CDR1 is SEHNR and CDR2 FQNEAQ (reference sequence). This CDR3 is 14 amino acids long. In DNA, the CDR3 is TGTGCCAGCAGCTTGTCGGGGACCGGAAACACCATATATTTT. This sequence encodes CASSLSGTGNTIYF.

This clonotype was detected only a few times. Written as DNA, the CDR3 is TGTGCCAGCAGTCTCGGGACAGGGGCCGAGAATCAGCCCCAGCATTTT. Encoded protein: CASSLGTGAENQPQHF. The chain employs TRBV6-1 and TRBJ1-5, with 10 bases that match TRBD1. Germline CDR1 reads MNHNS; CDR2 reads SASEGT. CDR3 size: 16 residues. The ends lost 5 bases at V and 4 bases at J; junction bases unmatched: 8.

This clonotype occurred a few times. The CDR3 region is CSAREGGRGYGYTF. The CDR3 DNA reads as TGCAGTGCTAGAGAGGGGGGAAGAGGGTATGGCTACACCTTC. V gene TRBV20-1 combines with J gene TRBJ1-2; a possible D gene is TRBD1 (5 bases). The CDR3 is made up of 14 amino acids. Germline CDR1 DFQATT, CDR2 SNEGSKA (reference sequence). Trimming took off 0 bases at V and 5 bases at J, with 13 bases between the two ends.

This clonotype has ten or more counts. CDR3 region: CSAGTNTEAFF. CDR3 nucleotide sequence: TGCAGCGCAGGGACGAACACTGAAGCTTTCTTT. The rearrangement uses TRBV29-1 and TRBJ1-1, with D perhaps matching TRBD1 (5 bases). CDR1 is SQVTM and CDR2 is ANQGSEA in the germline V gene. V was cut by 7 bases and J by 1 base, with 7 bases left in between. The CDR3 spans 11 residues.

The chain couples TRBV5-1 to TRBJ1-5, with 11 bases fitting TRBD1. Germline V gene sequence: CDR1 SGHRS, CDR2 YFSETQ. The J segment lost 6 bases and the V segment lost 4 bases, leaving 3 bases of the junction unmatched. This CDR3 comprises 14 residues. The CDR3 loop is CASSHGTGGQPQHF. CDR3 DNA sequence: TGCGCCAGCAGCCACGGGACAGGGGGTCAGCCCCAGCATTTT.

This clonotype was observed many times. The chain carries TRBV11-3 and TRBJ2-7, with D perhaps matching TRBD2 (6 bases). Germline loops: CDR1 SGHNT, CDR2 YENEEA. Trimming cost V 4 bases and J 3 bases, with 16 bases left between them. The length of the CDR3 is 15 residues. CDR3 in amino acids: CASSSASEGIYEQYF. CDR3 DNA: TGTGCCAGCAGCTCAGCTAGCGAAGGAATCTACGAGCAGTACTTC.

On this clonotype itself: It may be a read error: a sequence one base away is much more abundant. This chain links TRBV28 with TRBJ2-7; D is undetermined. Germline CDR1 and CDR2: MDHEN and SYDVKM. The CDR3 sequence is 17 residues long. V gave up 3 bases and J gave up 2 bases, with 20 bases separating them. The CDR3 spells CASSFQVLKENPYEQYF. DNA for the CDR3: TGTGCCAGCAGTTTCCAAGTTTTAAAAGAGAACCCCTACGAGCAGTACTTC.

On this clonotype itself: A junction end diverges from the germline sequence, so it may reflect a read error. CDR3: CASGAGDRYEQHF. Here the CDR3 DNA reads TGTGCCAGCGGAGCGGGGGATCGGTACGAGCAGCACTTC. The chain joins TRBV7-9 to TRBJ2-7, with 8 bases matching TRBD2. CDR3 length: 13 amino acids. Germline V CDR1 and CDR2: SEHNR, FQNEAQ (reference sequence).

The chain has TRBV5-1 and TRBJ1-1, with a tentative D call TRBD1 (6 bases). The CDR3 has 17 amino acids. V was clipped by 3 bases and J by 4 bases, with 22 bases between them. Germline V gene sequence: CDR1 SGHRS, CDR2 YFSETQ. The CDR3 is CASSSEFYTGRGTEAFF. CDR3 coding DNA: TGCGCCAGCAGCTCGGAATTCTATACAGGGAGGGGCACTGAAGCTTTCTTT. The entire variable domain, with the rest obtained from reference TRBV5-1 and TRBJ1-1, is as follows: KAGVTQTPRYLIKTRGQQVTLSCSPISGHRSVSWYQQTPGQGLQFLFEYFSETQRNKGNFPGRFSGRQFSNSRSEMNVSTLELGDSALYLCASSSEFYTGRGTEAFFGQGTRLTVV.

This clonotype was counted between two and nine times. V and J are TRBV20-1 and TRBJ2-1; a possible D gene is TRBD2 (6 bases). This CDR3 spans 13 amino acids. CDR1 is DFQATT and CDR2 is SNEGSKA in the germline V gene (reference sequence). Trimming shortened V by 2 bases and J by 3 bases, and 8 bases separated the two germline ends. CDR3 in DNA: TGCAGTGCTAGACGGGGGAACTACAATGAGCAGTTCTTC. Its protein product is CSARRGNYNEQFF.

This clonotype was counted a few times. The chain couples TRBV3-1 to TRBJ2-3, with D uncertain. The CDR3 totals 14 residues. V was shortened by 1 base and J by 1 base, with 6 bases between the two germline ends. The germline CDR1 and CDR2 sequences are LGHDT and YNNKEL (reference sequence). The DNA for the CDR3 is TGTGCCAGCAGCCAAGTGGCAGGCACAGATACGCAGTATTTT. It codes for CASSQVAGTDTQYF.

This clonotype was counted only a few times. The chain links TRBV12-3 or TRBV12-4 to TRBJ2-7; D not certain. The CDR3 extends over 16 amino acids. V was pared by 5 bases and J by 7 bases, with 24 bases between. The CDR3 here is CASSPVTSVALREQYF. The DNA of the CDR3 is TGTGCCAGCAGTCCCGTCACCTCCGTGGCGCTGAGGGAGCAGTACTTC.

The genes are TRBV12-3 or TRBV12-4 and TRBJ2-1; 13 positions agree with TRBD2. The CDR3 covers 15 residues. With 7 bases clipped from V and 4 bases from J, the junction kept 4 bases outside the gene matches. For the CDR3, the DNA is TGTGCCAGCAAACTAGCGGGAGGGCTTTACAATGAGCAGTTCTTC. As protein: CASKLAGGLYNEQFF.

The rearrangement links TRBV5-5 to TRBJ1-1, with D unresolved. CDR3 length: 15 amino acids. V was trimmed by 2 bases and J by 6 bases, leaving 17 bases between them. Germline CDR1 reads SGHKS; CDR2 reads YYEKEE (reference sequence). The CDR3 sequence is CASSLGLGISAEAFF. DNA of the CDR3: TGTGCCAGCAGCTTAGGTTTAGGGATTTCAGCTGAAGCTTTCTTT.

The chain couples TRBV6-1 to TRBJ2-2, with 7 nucleotides matching TRBD1. Germline lookup yields CDR1 MNHNS and CDR2 SASEGT. V dropped 8 bases and J dropped 6; count of bases not matched to a gene: 3. The CDR3 has 12 amino acids. In DNA form, the CDR3 reads TGTGCCAGCCAACAGGGGCCCGGGGAGCTGTTTTTT. Amino acids: CASQQGPGELFF.

This clonotype was counted at least ten times. V is TRBV2 and J is TRBJ1-1; D is ambiguous. V dropped 6 bases and J dropped 1 base, with 12 bases sitting between them. The CDR3 is made up of 14 amino acids. Per the germline V gene, CDR1 is SNHLY and CDR2 is FYNNEI. CDR3 region: CASSYGRTNTEAFF. The CDR3 DNA reads as TGTGCCAGCAGCTACGGACGGACGAACACTGAAGCTTTCTTT.

The rearrangement uses TRBV28 and TRBJ2-4; D is unclear. Trimming cost V 5 bases and J 1 base, with 9 bases left between them. The CDR3 sequence is 14 residues long. In germline, CDR1 is MDHEN, CDR2 SYDVKM. DNA for the CDR3: TGTGCCAGCAGTGTCTTAATCGCCAAAAACATTCAGTACTTC. As protein: CASSVLIAKNIQYF.

The rearrangement joins TRBV6-1 to TRBJ1-1; TRBD1 agrees at 9 bases. Trimming at V came to 9 bases and at J to 3 bases, leaving 14 bases not matched to a gene. The CDR3 has 16 residues. Germline CDR1 MNHNS, CDR2 SASEGT. This CDR3 is CARGPTRGDRDTEAFF. In DNA, the CDR3 is TGTGCCAGGGGGCCCACCCGAGGGGACAGGGACACTGAAGCTTTCTTT.

This chain uses TRBV10-3 with TRBJ2-1; 11 bases agree with TRBD2. The trim removed 3 bases at V and 6 bases at J, leaving 4 bases unmatched. Per germline, CDR1 ENHRY and CDR2 SYGVKD. The CDR3 length is 15 residues. Written as DNA, the CDR3 is TGTGCCATCAGTGAAACTAGCGGGAGACGCAATGAGCAGTTCTTC. Translated, it gives CAISETSGRRNEQFF.

The chain combines TRBV6-1 with TRBJ2-3; 7 bases line up with TRBD2. There are 15 residues in the CDR3. Germline CDR1 and CDR2: MNHNS and SASEGT. Losses at the gene ends were 3 bases for V and 4 bases for J; bases not matched to a gene: 7. CDR3 bases: TGTGCCAGCAGTGAGACTAGCTCCATGTCAGATACGCAGTATTTT. This encodes CASSETSSMSDTQYF.

This clonotype appeared a few times. The chain recombines TRBV7-9 with TRBJ1-1; D is undetermined. Germline assignment: CDR1 SEHNR and CDR2 FQNEAQ (reference sequence). The CDR3 is 13 residues long. V was clipped by 5 bases and J by 3 bases, with 10 bases between them. The CDR3 DNA sequence: TGTGCCAGCAGCCAGGAGGGAGACACTGAAGCTTTCTTT. Its protein product is CASSQEGDTEAFF.

The sample holds a few counts of this clonotype. This sequence joins TRBV6-1 and TRBJ1-5, with 8 positions matching TRBD1. The CDR3 loop spans 15 amino acids. Trimming cost V 6 bases and J 0 bases; bases outside gene matches: 4. CDR1 and CDR2 from the germline V gene are MNHNS and SASEGT. CDR3 amino acids: CASRKTGDSNQPQHF. DNA for the CDR3: TGTGCCAGCAGGAAGACAGGGGATAGCAATCAGCCCCAGCATTTT.

V is TRBV3-1 and J is TRBJ2-1; no definite D call. The V end was cut by 4 bases, the J end by 0 bases, with 22 bases between. From germline, CDR1 is LGHDT and CDR2 YNNKEL (reference sequence). The CDR3 runs 19 residues. In nucleotides, the CDR3 is TGTGCCAGCAGCCGTTTACCGGCCTATACTCGTAGCTCCTACAATGAGCAGTTCTTC. Its translation: CASSRLPAYTRSSYNEQFF.